This T cell receptor (beta chain) was identified during a study of T cell repertoires in ileal Crohn's disease. Study as a whole: Biopsies of the neoterminal ileum at postoperative colonoscopy form M6 samples. Findings and limits, study-wide: Postoperative endoscopy occurred within one year, median around 7.5 months. Compared with non-smokers, active smokers at surgery showed more clonal expansions.

The germline V gene encodes CDR1 SGHAT and CDR2 FQNNGV. The CDR3 contains 15 residues. Germline trimming cut 2 bases from V and 7 bases from J; bases unmatched to any gene: 9. Measured with immunoSEQ multiplex PCR; TCRdb has only the in-frame clones, and not every one. The table records more than 10,000 clones, 80% to 90% of them present only once. Regarding time point: neoterminal ileum biopsy at postoperative endoscopy, about 6 months after surgery. Turning to this clone: Its antigen is not known.

The sequence derives from an adult with Crohn's disease. Source material: ileal tissue. The chain has TRBV11-2 and TRBJ1-2; 8 nucleotides match TRBD1. The CDR3 DNA reads as TGTGCCAGCAGCTTAAAGTCCAGGGGGCTTGGTGGCTACACCTTC. This translates into CASSLKSRGLGGYTF.